What follows are 27 T cell receptor beta chains derived from one specimen sequenced in a study of technical replicates of blood from several donors. Clones were sequenced by immunoSEQ multiplex PCR, and TCRdb holds only the in-frame ones, with some missing. The sample carries 60,000 to 70,000 clones, approximately 84% recorded once. The specimen sequenced was PBMCs. The receptors derive from a human donor in good health. Some clones in this sample may be carry-over from other donors' samples.

This clone appeared a single time. The J gene is TRBJ2-3, the V gene TRBV7-6; 7 positions match TRBD2. The germline CDR1 and CDR2 sequences are SGHVS and FNYEAQ. V lost 8 bases, J lost 3 bases, and 14 bases stayed unmatched. There are 16 residues in the CDR3. The CDR3 protein is CASAPIGGLTTDTQYF. For the CDR3, the DNA is TGTGCCAGCGCCCCGATCGGGGGACTAACGACAGATACGCAGTATTTT.

The chain combines TRBV7-6 with TRBJ2-5, with TRBD2 as a possible D gene (6 bases). The CDR3 sequence is 14 residues long. V shed 5 bases and J shed 0 bases, with 10 bases lying between them. Germline assignment: CDR1 SGHVS and CDR2 FNYEAQ. The CDR3 loop is CASSIGLNQETQYF. CDR3 in DNA: TGTGCCAGCAGCATTGGACTAAACCAAGAGACCCAGTACTTC. Filled out from reference TRBV7-6 and TRBJ2-5, the complete variable domain reads GAGVSQSPRYKVTKRGQDVALRCDPISGHVSLYWYRQALGQGPEFLTYFNYEAQQDKSGLPNDRFSAERPEGSISTLTIQRTEQRDSAMYRCASSIGLNQETQYFGPGTRLLVL.

This clone is a singleton in its sample. This sequence joins TRBV6-5 and TRBJ2-3; 9 bases agree with TRBD1. The CDR3 is made up of 12 amino acids. After removal of 7 bases from V and 9 bases from J, the junction contained 5 bases not matched to a gene. Germline V lookup: CDR1 MNHEY, CDR2 SVGAGI. The chain's CDR3 is CASKDRGATQYF. In nucleotides, the CDR3 is TGTGCCAGCAAGGACAGGGGCGCGACGCAGTATTTT.

V gene TRBV6-5 combines with J gene TRBJ2-7, with 9 bases identical to TRBD2. From germline, CDR1 is MNHEY and CDR2 SVGAGI. The CDR3 runs 14 residues. V lost 2 bases to trimming and J lost 2 bases; unmatched junction nucleotides: 1. CDR3 DNA sequence: TGTGCCAGCAGTTACGAGCGGGGGGCCTACGAGCAGTACTTC. Translated: CASSYERGAYEQYF.

The chain has TRBV2 and TRBJ2-5; D remains ambiguous. V lost 10 bases and J lost 1, with 10 bases in between. From germline, CDR1 is SNHLY and CDR2 FYNNEI. The length of the CDR3 is 12 residues. This chain's CDR3 is CATLGSQETQYF. In DNA form, the CDR3 reads TGTGCCACCTTGGGCAGCCAAGAGACCCAGTACTTC.

This clone was seen once. The V and J genes are TRBV10-3 and TRBJ1-1; D perhaps matches TRBD1 (5 bases). Germline CDR1 reads ENHRY; CDR2 reads SYGVKD. Between the trimmed V and J ends, which lost 0 bases and 4 bases, there was a span of 12 bases. The CDR3 covers 15 residues. CDR3 amino acids: CAISESEGRVTEAFF. In DNA, the CDR3 is TGTGCCATCAGTGAGTCGGAGGGGAGGGTCACTGAAGCTTTCTTT.

The chain carries TRBV18 and TRBJ2-5; 9 bases fit TRBD1. The CDR3 loop spans 12 amino acids. Germline-derived CDR1 and CDR2 are KGHSH and LQKENI. The V and J ends lost 9 bases and 4 bases, in that order; junction bases with no gene match: 3. CDR3 nucleotide sequence: TGTGCCAGTAGGACAGGGGCAGAGACCCAGTACTTC. It specifies CASRTGAETQYF. The variable domain in full, completed from reference TRBV18 and TRBJ2-5, reads NAGVMQNPRHLVRRRGQEARLRCSPMKGHSHVYWYRQLPEEGLKFMVYLQKENIIDESGMPKERFSAEFPKEGPSILRIQQVVRGDSAAYFCASRTGAETQYFGPGTRLLVL.

The V and J genes are TRBV7-6 and TRBJ2-1, with D hard to call. The CDR3 loop spans 13 amino acids. Trimming removed 1 base at V and 4 bases at J, with 5 bases between. Germline V gives CDR1 SGHVS, CDR2 FNYEAQ. The CDR3 reads CASSLEPYNEQFF. The CDR3 bases are TGTGCCAGCAGCTTAGAGCCGTACAATGAGCAGTTCTTC.

This clone was counted only a few times. J is TRBJ1-2 and V is TRBV25-1, with 7 nucleotides matching TRBD1. In germline, CDR1 is MGHDK, CDR2 SYGVNS. The CDR3 loop spans 14 amino acids. V dropped 2 bases and J dropped 2; count of bases not matched to a gene: 2. The CDR3 sequence: CASSEVRGNYGYTF. CDR3 sequence (DNA): TGTGCCAGCAGTGAAGTCAGGGGGAACTATGGCTACACCTTC.

The sample holds one count of this clone. The same CDR3 is also encoded by other DNA sequences in this sample. The chain recombines TRBV30 with TRBJ1-5; D gene ambiguous. The CDR3 totals 13 residues. The ends were cut back, 0 bases at V and 4 bases at J, with 7 bases in the middle. CDR1 GTSNPN and CDR2 SVGIG come from the germline V gene (reference sequence). CDR3 in DNA: TGTGCCTGGAGTGTGAGGAGAAATCAGCCCCAGCATTTT. This sequence encodes CAWSVRRNQPQHF. Full variable domain (remainder filled in from reference TRBV30 and TRBJ1-5): SQTIHQWPATLVQPVGSPLSLECTVEGTSNPNLYWYRQAAGRGLQLLFYSVGIGQISSEVPQNLSASRPQDRQFILSSKKLLLSDSGFYLCAWSVRRNQPQHFGDGTRLSIL.

The CDR3 reads CASSLFGGKNQPQHF. The CDR3 DNA reads as TGTGCCAGCAGCTTATTCGGGGGGAAAAATCAGCCCCAGCATTTT. The chain employs TRBV7-9 and TRBJ1-5; possibly TRBD1 for D (5 bases). CDR1 SEHNR and CDR2 FQNEAQ come from the germline V gene (reference sequence). V was pared by 2 bases and J by 4 bases, with 12 bases between. The CDR3 totals 15 residues.

The chain carries TRBV7-8 and TRBJ1-1; D may be TRBD1 (5 bases). Germline CDR1 SGHVS, CDR2 FQNEAQ. Trimming took off 6 bases at V and 4 bases at J, with 15 bases between the two ends. The CDR3 consists of 14 residues. The CDR3 bases are TGTGCCAGCAGAACCGGGGGGGGGAGCACTGAAGCTTTCTTT. It translates to CASRTGGGSTEAFF. The variable domain in full, with the rest retrieved from reference TRBV7-8 and TRBJ1-1, is GAGVSQSPRYKVAKRGQDVALRCDPISGHVSLFWYQQALGQGPEFLTYFQNEAQLDKSGLPSDRFFAERPEGSVSTLKIQRTQQEDSAVYLCASRTGGGSTEAFFGQGTRLTVV.

A note on this clone: Germline and junction disagree at one end, which may indicate a read error. The chain links TRBV18 to TRBJ2-1, with 8 bases that match TRBD2. The CDR3 covers 16 residues. CDR1 and CDR2 from the germline V gene are KGHSH and LQKENI. CDR3 loop: CASSPPSGGGYNEQFF. The CDR3 coding sequence is TGTGCCAGCTCCCCACCCAGTGGCGGGGGGTACAATGAGCAGTTCTTC.

The chain links TRBV6-1 to TRBJ1-1; tentative D call: TRBD1 (5 bases). In germline, CDR1 is MNHNS, CDR2 SASEGT. CDR3 length: 13 residues. V lost 11 bases and J 0 bases, leaving 13 bases between the germline ends. Here the CDR3 reads CASTGGMNTEAFF. The CDR3 nucleotides are TGTGCCTCCACCGGGGGGATGAACACTGAAGCTTTCTTT.

This clone was recorded a few times. V usage is TRBV5-1 and J usage is TRBJ2-1, with 9 bases lining up with TRBD2. Trimming removed 0 bases from V and 8 bases from J; junction bases left unmatched: 9. Germline V gene lookup returns CDR1 SGHRS and CDR2 YFSETQ. This CDR3 is 16 amino acids long. The CDR3 bases are TGCGCCAGCAGCTTGGCCCCTAGCGGGAAGGGGGATGAGCAGTTCTTC. This encodes CASSLAPSGKGDEQFF.

V usage is TRBV5-6 and J usage is TRBJ2-1, with no clear D. The CDR3 has 14 residues. Per the germline V gene, CDR1 is SGHDT and CDR2 is YYEEEE. Between the trimmed V and J ends, which lost 2 bases and 1 base, there was a span of 7 bases. CDR3 sequence (DNA): TGTGCCAGCAGCTTTCTGCGTTCCTACAATGAGCAGTTCTTC. As protein: CASSFLRSYNEQFF. Variable domain in full (rest from reference TRBV5-6 and TRBJ2-1): DAGVTQSPTHLIKTRGQQVTLRCSPKSGHDTVSWYQQALGQGPQFIFQYYEEEERQRGNFPDRFSGHQFPNYSSELNVNALLLGDSALYLCASSFLRSYNEQFFGPGTRLTVL.

The chain links TRBV6-1 to TRBJ2-2; 9 nucleotides line up with TRBD1. Germline V gene data show CDR1 as MNHNS and CDR2 as SASEGT. V was clipped by 4 bases and J by 6 bases; unmatched bases: 9. The CDR3 contains 16 residues. CDR3: CASSGVRRTGAGELFF. The CDR3 DNA follows: TGTGCCAGCAGTGGGGTTAGGAGGACAGGGGCCGGGGAGCTGTTTTTT.

V is TRBV7-9 and J is TRBJ1-2, with D possibly matching TRBD1 (6 bases). Trimming removed 5 bases at V and 6 bases at J, with 10 bases between. Germline CDR1 and CDR2: SEHNR and FQNEAQ (reference sequence). The CDR3 is 12 residues long. The CDR3 sequence is CASSQGLDGYTF. The CDR3, as DNA: TGTGCCAGCAGCCAGGGGTTGGATGGCTACACCTTC.

The V call is TRBV11-3, the J call TRBJ1-1; no definite D call. Trimming cost V 2 bases and J 3 bases, with 7 bases left between them. The CDR3 is 13 residues long. CDR1 is SGHNT, CDR2 YENEEA, per germline. This CDR3 is CASSLNADTEAFF. In nucleotides, the CDR3 is TGTGCCAGCAGCTTAAACGCGGACACTGAAGCTTTCTTT. Using reference TRBV11-3 and TRBJ1-1 for the parts outside the CDR3, the full variable domain is EAGVVQSPRYKIIEKKQPVAFWCNPISGHNTLYWYLQNLGQGPELLIRYENEEAVDDSQLPKDRFSAERLKGVDSTLKIQPAELGDSAVYLCASSLNADTEAFFGQGTRLTVV.

V usage is TRBV5-1 and J usage is TRBJ2-2; D call uncertain. This CDR3 is built from 14 residues. Germline CDR1 SGHRS, CDR2 YFSETQ. The V end was cut by 1 base, the J end by 1 base, with 5 bases between. The CDR3 spells CASSLYLNTGELFF. CDR3 DNA: TGCGCCAGCAGCTTGTATTTGAACACCGGGGAGCTGTTTTTT. Full variable domain (remainder filled in from reference TRBV5-1 and TRBJ2-2): KAGVTQTPRYLIKTRGQQVTLSCSPISGHRSVSWYQQTPGQGLQFLFEYFSETQRNKGNFPGRFSGRQFSNSRSEMNVSTLELGDSALYLCASSLYLNTGELFFGEGSRLTVL.

V gene TRBV19 combines with J gene TRBJ2-1; 8 nucleotides align to TRBD2. V lost 4 bases and J lost 1; bases outside the gene matches: 3. Germline V CDR1 and CDR2: LNHDA, SQIVND (reference sequence). CDR3 length equals 15 residues. The CDR3 sequence is CASSRTSKSYNEQFF. Written as DNA, the CDR3 is TGTGCCAGTAGTAGGACTAGCAAATCCTACAATGAGCAGTTCTTC.

The V call is TRBV5-6, the J call TRBJ2-7, with a tentative D call TRBD2 (7 bases). With 8 bases removed from V and 2 bases from J, the gap between germline ends came to 20 bases. The CDR3 is 15 amino acids. Germline V gene lookup returns CDR1 SGHDT and CDR2 YYEEEE. The CDR3 DNA sequence: TGTGCCAGTCGGTGGGGGGGCCCCTCAACCTACGAGCAGTACTTC. Its translation: CASRWGGPSTYEQYF.

The chain recombines TRBV7-2 with TRBJ1-5; 7 bases are shared with TRBD1. CDR1 is SGHTA, CDR2 FQGNSA, per germline. The CDR3 runs to 12 residues. Trimming removed 5 bases from V and 16 bases from J; junction bases left unmatched: 11. The CDR3 here is CASSSRTGYLHF. CDR3 in DNA: TGTGCCAGCAGCAGCCGGACAGGTTATTTACATTTT.

This rearrangement joins TRBV11-1 to TRBJ1-2; 9 bases are a match to TRBD1. The CDR3 runs to 14 residues. CDR1 is SGHAT and CDR2 is FQDESV in the germline V gene (reference sequence). Germline trimming cut 5 bases from V and 6 bases from J; bases unmatched to any gene: 7. In DNA, the CDR3 is TGTGCCAGCAGCCCACAGGGGGCTCCCCATGGCTACACCTTC. This encodes CASSPQGAPHGYTF.

J is TRBJ1-1 and V is TRBV4-1; weak D call: TRBD1 (6 bases). V dropped 3 bases and J dropped 5 bases, with 13 bases sitting between them. This CDR3 contains 14 residues. In germline, CDR1 is MGHRA, CDR2 YSYEKL. DNA for the CDR3: TGCGCCAGCAGCCATACAGGGAGTGAGACTGAAGCTTTCTTT. Its translation is CASSHTGSETEAFF.

The chain combines TRBV5-4 with TRBJ2-7; TRBD2 matches 11 bases. Germline V CDR1 and CDR2: SGHNT, YYREEE (reference sequence). The CDR3 contains 15 residues. Trimming took 0 bases from V and 5 from J; bases not matched to a gene: 4. DNA of the CDR3: TGTGCCAGCAGCTTGGGACTAGCGGGGACGGACGAGCAGTACTTC. Translating gives CASSLGLAGTDEQYF.

The chain has TRBV30 and TRBJ2-1; the match to TRBD1 covers 7 bases. This CDR3 is 14 amino acids long. Germline V gene data show CDR1 as GTSNPN and CDR2 as SVGIG (reference sequence). Germline trimming cut 0 bases from V and 7 bases from J; bases unmatched to any gene: 6. The CDR3 sequence: CAWSVQGGGNEQFF. In DNA, the CDR3 is TGTGCCTGGAGTGTACAAGGGGGCGGGAATGAGCAGTTCTTC.